Listed below are T cell receptor beta chains from one sample, sequenced in a study of cytotoxic CD8 clonotypes in ibrutinib-treated CLL. The data were produced by immunoSEQ multiplex PCR, yet TCRdb's version contains in-frame clones alone and is incomplete. The sample has fewer than 400,000 clones, over 60% seen once. The sample here was PBMCs, taken after 36 months of ibrutinib treatment. Receptors were obtained from a human donor with chronic lymphocytic leukemia. The CDR3 runs from the conserved cysteine through the conserved F or W. Fields, in order: clone size, J gene, D gene, V gene, CDR3 protein, CDR3 DNA. D genes are given only for firm matches. Expanded clones are given a class, and other clones once, few, many or no size at all.

size: NA; J: TRBJ2-1; D: NA; V: TRBV9; CDR3: CASSGLAYNEQFF; DNA: TGTGCCAGCAGCGGGTTAGCCTACAATGAGCAGTTCTTC
size: once; J: TRBJ2-7; D: TRBD1; V: TRBV4-1; CDR3: CASSSPGTGNYEQYF; DNA: TGCGCCAGCAGTTCTCCCGGGACAGGTAACTACGAGCAGTACTTC
size: NA; J: TRBJ2-7; D: NA; V: TRBV19; CDR3: CASSPYSSYEQYF; DNA: TGTGCCAGTAGTCCCTACAGCTCCTACGAGCAGTACTTC
size: once; J: TRBJ2-3; D: TRBD2; V: TRBV29-1; CDR3: CSGAPGLALRDTQYF; DNA: TGCAGCGGGGCCCCGGGACTAGCGTTGCGGGATACGCAGTATTTT
size: NA; J: TRBJ2-1; D: NA; V: TRBV11-1; CDR3: CASSTPSSGTRLHNEQFF; DNA: TGTGCCAGCAGCACACCAAGCTCCGGGACACGCCTACACAATGAGCAGTTCTTC
size: NA; J: TRBJ1-5; D: NA; V: TRBV5-1; CDR3: CASRRDSNQPQHF; DNA: TGCGCCAGCAGACGGGATAGCAATCAGCCCCAGCATTTT
size: NA; J: TRBJ1-5; D: NA; V: TRBV6-1; CDR3: CASSESSRGGQPQHF; DNA: TGTGCCAGCAGTGAGTCCAGCCGGGGCGGTCAGCCCCAGCATTTT
size: few; J: TRBJ2-7; D: NA; V: TRBV5-1; CDR3: CASSPDSPSYEQYF; DNA: TGCGCCAGCAGCCCGGACAGTCCCTCCTACGAGCAGTACTTC
size: NA; J: TRBJ1-5; D: NA; V: TRBV5-8; CDR3: CASSPGRWLGAQHF; DNA: TGTGCCAGCAGCCCCGGACGGTGGCTGGGGGCCCAGCATTTT
size: few; J: TRBJ1-1; D: NA; V: TRBV29-1; CDR3: CSVPKNTEAFF; DNA: TGCAGCGTCCCGAAAAACACTGAAGCTTTCTTT
size: NA; J: TRBJ2-7; D: NA; V: TRBV6-1; CDR3: CASSEREGFYEQYF; DNA: TGTGCCAGCAGTGAACGAGAGGGCTTCTACGAGCAGTACTTC
size: NA; J: TRBJ1-2; D: NA; V: TRBV25-1; CDR3: CASRLRTGNGYTF; DNA: TGTGCCAGCAGACTACGGACGGGGAATGGCTACACCTTC
size: NA; J: TRBJ2-3; D: NA; V: TRBV12-5; CDR3: CASGLDGGDTQYF; DNA: TGTGCTAGTGGTTTGGATGGAGGAGATACGCAGTATTTT
size: NA; J: TRBJ2-3; D: NA; V: TRBV14; CDR3: CASSHPGSPDTQYF; DNA: TGTGCCAGCAGCCATCCAGGATCCCCAGATACGCAGTATTTT
size: NA; J: TRBJ2-3; D: TRBD1; V: TRBV6-1; CDR3: CASSEKQGASTDTQYF; DNA: TGTGCCAGCAGTGAGAAACAGGGGGCTAGCACAGATACGCAGTATTTT
size: NA; J: TRBJ2-5; D: TRBD2; V: TRBV28; CDR3: CASGIAGEVGPPQETQYF; DNA: TGTGCCAGCGGAATAGCGGGAGAAGTTGGACCACCACAAGAGACCCAGTACTTC
size: NA; J: TRBJ1-1; D: NA; V: TRBV7-3; CDR3: CASSLKRVWGTEAFF; DNA: TGTGCCAGCAGCTTAAAGCGGGTTTGGGGCACTGAAGCTTTCTTT
size: NA; J: TRBJ2-1; D: NA; V: TRBV11-3; CDR3: CASSLGRGTYNEQFF; DNA: TGTGCCAGCAGCTTGGGCAGGGGAACCTACAATGAGCAGTTCTTC
size: NA; J: TRBJ2-1; D: TRBD2; V: TRBV6-5; CDR3: CASRLSGGLGEQFF; DNA: TGTGCCAGCAGGCTCAGCGGGGGGCTAGGTGAGCAGTTCTTC